Included here is one T cell receptor beta chain sequence, with context. This record belongs to a study of blood T cell repertoires in COVID-19. About the research overall: PBMCs, B-cell-depleted T cells, or T cells provided the cDNA or gDNA that made up the material.

The CDR3 contains 15 residues. V was pared by 5 bases and J by 6 bases, with 10 bases of the junction left unmatched. Looked up from germline, CDR1 is MNHEY and CDR2 is SMNVEV (reference sequence). Original handling: Reference gene primer amplification gave estimated nucleated cell counts. Repertoires were generated with immunoSEQ multiplex PCR, while TCRdb's copy carries only in-frame clones and drops some. The DNA gave D and trimming, while V, J and clone size come from that table. The repertoire holds about 300,000 clones, with roughly 80% as singletons. Sequencing used peripheral blood. The receptor was derived from a human donor with COVID-19, enrolled during active disease. The donor label of this sample is uncertain. The rearrangement links TRBV27 to TRBJ1-5; 7 bases align to TRBD1. CDR3 protein: CASSTLDRAAQPQHF. In DNA form, the CDR3 reads TGTGCCAGCAGTACACTCGACAGGGCGGCTCAGCCCCAGCATTTT.